Below are 15 T cell receptor beta chains sequenced from a single sample in a study of regulatory T cells in long-lasting Graves disease. Building the TCR beta libraries relied on iRepertoire HTBI primers, and CDR3 regions underwent Arm-PCR. TCRdb processed the multiplex PCR reads anew with MiXCR; each CDR3 protein has one entry. The data contain roughly 400,000 distinct CDR3 sequences, around 23% of them singletons. Time point in this sample: persistent/refractory GD, antithyroid drugs over 5 years with positive TRAb. The TCR library used RNA extracted from PBMCs. The sample was peripheral blood mononuclear cells (PBMCs), taken when the disease was refractory, from a patient treated with antithyroid drugs. These receptors originate from a female donor with Graves disease.

This clonotype was seen at least ten times. This chain joins TRBV20-1 and TRBJ2-7, with TRBD2 identical over 9 bases. The CDR3 runs to 15 residues. Unmatched junction bases numbered 6, after V lost 0 bases and J lost 3 bases. Germline assignment: CDR1 DFQATT and CDR2 SNEGSKA (reference sequence). CDR3 protein: CSARDGAGGHYEQYF. CDR3 in DNA: TGCAGTGCTAGAGACGGAGCGGGAGGCCACTACGAGCAGTACTTC.

The chain combines TRBV18 with TRBJ2-7, with D possibly being TRBD1 (6 bases). CDR1 is KGHSH and CDR2 is LQKENI in the germline V gene. V was trimmed by 2 bases and J by 0 bases, leaving 17 bases between them. The CDR3 extends over 17 amino acids. The CDR3 reads CASSPEIVRQASYEQYF. The CDR3 DNA follows: TGTGCCAGCTCACCAGAAATTGTAAGACAGGCCTCCTACGAGCAGTACTTC.

This chain connects TRBV7-2 to TRBJ1-3; D unresolved. Trimming cost V 3 bases and J 0 bases, with 15 bases left between them. Germline assignment: CDR1 SGHTA and CDR2 FQGNSA. This CDR3 has 17 residues. The CDR3 here is CASSFRSPAGSGNTIYF. CDR3 nucleotides: TGTGCCAGCAGCTTCAGATCCCCAGCTGGCTCTGGAAACACCATATATTTT.

Only a few counts were recorded for this clonotype. It may be a read error: a sequence one base away is much more abundant. Here the CDR3 DNA reads TGTGCCATCAGTGAATCTCCGAACGAGACCCAGTACTTC. Encoded protein: CAISESPNETQYF. This chain joins TRBV10-3 and TRBJ2-5; no definite D call. Germline-derived CDR1 and CDR2 are ENHRY and SYGVKD. The CDR3 spans 13 residues. V dropped 3 bases and J dropped 5 bases, with 10 bases sitting between them.

The chain uses TRBV12-3 or TRBV12-4 and TRBJ2-1; no definite D call. The CDR3 is 11 amino acids. V was cut by 5 bases and J by 8 bases, with 7 bases left in between. CDR3 sequence: CASSLQYEQFF. DNA of the CDR3: TGTGCCAGCAGTCTTCAGTATGAGCAGTTCTTC.

The table lists this clonotype with a few counts. The J gene is TRBJ1-1, the V gene TRBV20-1; no reliable D call. The CDR3 totals 17 residues. From germline, CDR1 is DFQATT and CDR2 SNEGSKA (reference sequence). The V end was cut by 5 bases, the J end by 0 bases, with 22 bases between. Here the CDR3 DNA reads TGCAGTGCTGAAAGCCCTTCTGGGGTAATGATGAACACTGAAGCTTTCTTT. Protein: CSAESPSGVMMNTEAFF.

This clonotype has at least ten counts. The chain joins TRBV20-1 to TRBJ1-2; 8 nucleotides align to TRBD1. V shed 2 bases and J 3 bases; nucleotides not matched to a gene: 2. Per germline, CDR1 DFQATT and CDR2 SNEGSKA (reference sequence). The CDR3 has 13 residues. In DNA, the CDR3 is TGCAGTGCTAGATCGGGACAGGACTATGGCTACACCTTC. Protein product: CSARSGQDYGYTF.

At least ten counts were recorded for this clonotype. This chain connects TRBV6-1 to TRBJ2-7; TRBD2 aligns across 9 bases. The CDR3 extends over 15 amino acids. The germline V gene has CDR1 MNHNS and CDR2 SASEGT. The junction had 9 bases not matched to a gene; V was cut back by 7 bases and J by 2 bases. CDR3 loop: CASKVQTSGPYEQYF. The CDR3 DNA reads TGTGCCAGCAAGGTACAGACTAGCGGACCCTACGAGCAGTACTTC.

This clonotype occurred many times. J is TRBJ2-5 and V is TRBV24-1, with D perhaps matching TRBD1 or TRBD2 (5 bases each). The V and J ends lost 4 bases and 5 bases respectively, with 16 bases between them. This CDR3 has 15 residues. Germline lookup yields CDR1 KGHDR and CDR2 SFDVKD. CDR3 sequence reads: CATSDPSGPGETQYF. The CDR3 nucleotides read TGTGCCACCAGTGACCCGTCGGGGCCCGGGGAGACCCAGTACTTC.

This clonotype was recorded many times. This sequence joins TRBV28 and TRBJ2-6; the match to TRBD1 covers 7 bases. CDR3 length: 16 residues. The germline CDR1 and CDR2 sequences are MDHEN and SYDVKM. With 11 bases clipped from V and 0 bases from J, the junction kept 10 bases outside the gene matches. For the CDR3, the DNA is TGTGCCTGCAATGCAGGGGGTATCTCTGGGGCCAACGTCCTGACTTTC. Translated: CACNAGGISGANVLTF.

The chain joins TRBV5-1 to TRBJ1-1; 8 bases map to TRBD1. The CDR3 loop spans 14 amino acids. V lost 4 bases to trimming and J lost 5 bases; unmatched junction nucleotides: 7. Germline V gene sequence: CDR1 SGHRS, CDR2 YFSETQ. CDR3 residues: CASSPDRGHTEAFF. The CDR3 coding sequence is TGCGCCAGCAGCCCCGACAGGGGCCATACTGAAGCTTTCTTT. Full variable domain (rest looked up from reference TRBV5-1 and TRBJ1-1): KAGVTQTPRYLIKTRGQQVTLSCSPISGHRSVSWYQQTPGQGLQFLFEYFSETQRNKGNFPGRFSGRQFSNSRSEMNVSTLELGDSALYLCASSPDRGHTEAFFGQGTRLTVV.

This clonotype was observed at least ten times. This sequence joins TRBV27 and TRBJ2-7; TRBD1 agrees at 7 bases. This CDR3 is 12 amino acids long. Trimming cost V 3 bases and J 6 bases; bases outside gene matches: 2. Germline V gene sequence: CDR1 MNHEY, CDR2 SMNVEV (reference sequence). The CDR3 protein is CASSLTGSEQYF. CDR3 nucleotide sequence: TGTGCCAGCAGTTTGACAGGGTCCGAGCAGTACTTC.

There are a few counts of this clonotype. V usage is TRBV4-1 and J usage is TRBJ2-7; possible D gene TRBD1, 7 bases. V was cut by 1 base and J by 1 base, with 11 bases left in between. CDR1 and CDR2 from the germline V gene are MGHRA and YSYEKL. There are 15 residues in the CDR3. Here the CDR3 DNA reads TGCGCCAGCAGCCAAGGGCCAGGGGGGTCCTACGAGCAGTACTTC. Protein: CASSQGPGGSYEQYF.

This clonotype came up once. Since a much larger clone is just one base distant, this may be a read error. The CDR3 DNA sequence: TGTGCCAGCAGTTACCCAGAGGACAGGGGAGTCTACGAGCAGCACTTC. Translating gives CASSYPEDRGVYEQHF. V and J are TRBV6-7 and TRBJ2-7; 9 bases align to TRBD1. TRBV6-7 is given ORF status, its function remaining uncertain. The CDR3 runs to 16 residues.

This clonotype has only a few counts. This chain connects TRBV10-3 to TRBJ2-7; no firm D call. The CDR3 runs 14 residues. Germline V gene data show CDR1 as ENHRY and CDR2 as SYGVKD. Trimming cost V 0 bases and J 5 bases, with 11 bases left between them. The CDR3 here is CAISESNRLHEQYF. The CDR3 DNA follows: TGTGCCATCAGTGAGTCTAATAGGCTCCACGAGCAGTACTTC.